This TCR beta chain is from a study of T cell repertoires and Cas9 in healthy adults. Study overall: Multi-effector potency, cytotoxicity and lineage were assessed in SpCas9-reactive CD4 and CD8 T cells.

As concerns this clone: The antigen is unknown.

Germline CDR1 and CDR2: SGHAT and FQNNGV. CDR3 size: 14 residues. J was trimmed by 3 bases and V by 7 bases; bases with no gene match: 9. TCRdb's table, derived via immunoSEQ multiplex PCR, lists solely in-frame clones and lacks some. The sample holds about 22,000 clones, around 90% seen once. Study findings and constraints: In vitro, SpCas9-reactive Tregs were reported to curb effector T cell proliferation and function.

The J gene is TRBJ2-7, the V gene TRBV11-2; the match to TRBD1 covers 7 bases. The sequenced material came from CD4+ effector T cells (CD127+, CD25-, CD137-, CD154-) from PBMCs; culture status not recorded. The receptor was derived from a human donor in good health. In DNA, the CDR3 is TGTGCCAGCACCCAACAGCCAGGGGGCTACGAGCAGTACTTC. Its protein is CASTQQPGGYEQYF.